Shown below are 5 T cell receptor beta chains from a single sample sequenced in a study of blood T cells in healthy people across ages. A sample-barcoded 5' primer and a J-beta primer mix were used in a second PCR of roughly 6 to 11 cycles. TCRdb used MiXCR to reprocess the 5' RACE reads, holding one entry per CDR3 protein. The repertoire holds over a million distinct CDR3 sequences, with roughly 45% as singletons. Sequences were obtained from blood. These receptors all stem from a woman in her fifties or sixties in good health.

The CDR3 protein is CATSDPSGTSGRSQETQYF. The CDR3 nucleotides read TGTGCCACCAGTGACCCGTCCGGGACTAGCGGGAGAAGCCAAGAGACCCAGTACTTC. The chain joins TRBV24-1 to TRBJ2-5, with 14 bases fitting TRBD2. The CDR3 covers 19 residues. The germline V gene encodes CDR1 KGHDR and CDR2 SFDVKD. With V trimmed by 4 bases and J by 1 base, 10 bases remained unmatched.

V is TRBV6-2 or TRBV6-3 and J is TRBJ1-1, with D maybe TRBD1 (5 bases). V was pared by 8 bases and J by 4 bases, with 14 bases between. CDR3 length equals 13 residues. Germline-derived CDR1 and CDR2 are MNHEY and SVGEGT. The CDR3 nucleotides are TGTGCCAGCCGGGGCAGGGCGGCCACTGAAGCTTTCTTT. It is translated as CASRGRAATEAFF.

The chain carries TRBV7-9 and TRBJ1-1; 7 nucleotides align to TRBD1. Germline values: CDR1 SEHNR, CDR2 FQNEAQ (reference sequence). J was trimmed by 4 bases and V by 7 bases; bases with no gene match: 6. This CDR3 has 13 residues. The CDR3 DNA reads TGTGCCAGCACCGGACAGGCCGGCACTGAAGCTTTCTTT. Translating it yields CASTGQAGTEAFF.

The chain joins TRBV4-3 to TRBJ2-6; D uncertain. This CDR3 spans 16 amino acids. Per germline, CDR1 LGHNA and CDR2 YSLEER. Trimming stripped 2 bases from V and 0 bases from J, with 8 bases between. The CDR3: CASSQNIGSGANVLTF. The CDR3 region has the DNA TGCGCCAGCAGCCAAAATATAGGCTCTGGGGCCAACGTCCTGACTTTC.

The rearrangement joins TRBV12-3 or TRBV12-4 to TRBJ1-1; D is uncertain. V was shortened by 1 base and J by 4 bases, with 10 bases between the two germline ends. The CDR3 totals 14 residues. CDR3 in amino acids: CASSLGGLGTEAFF. DNA of the CDR3: TGTGCCAGCAGTTTAGGAGGGTTGGGCACTGAAGCTTTCTTT.